This T cell receptor beta chain was recovered during a study of monozygotic twins with inflammatory bowel disease. Germline V lookup: CDR1 SGDLS, CDR2 YYNGEE. There are 12 residues in the CDR3. Without any T cell sorting, total RNA was isolated from whole blood. After re-calling the 5' RACE reads, TCRdb lists one entry per CDR3 protein, DNA absent. The record lists about 380,000 distinct CDR3 sequences, of which the ten most abundant hold approximately 2.8%. The TCR originated in a human donor with ulcerative colitis or Crohn's disease, or a healthy co-twin of an affected twin (not recorded which). V usage is TRBV9 and J usage is TRBJ2-7. Specimen: blood. CDR3 residues: CASSGGSYEQYF.